The 12 T cell receptor beta chains reported below all come from one sample, sequenced in a study of somatic mutations in cytotoxic T cells in rheumatoid arthritis. TCRdb keeps only in-frame clones here, not all; method: immunoSEQ multiplex PCR. The sample includes about 6,400 clones, 65% to 80% of them seen just once. The material sequenced was CD8+ T cells sorted from blood. These receptors all come from a woman in her 50s in good health.

This clone was seen more than once but under ten times. The V call is TRBV7-9, the J call TRBJ1-5; D uncertain. CDR3 length equals 15 residues. The germline CDR1 and CDR2 sequences are SEHNR and FQNEAQ (reference sequence). V lost 5 bases and J lost 5, with 16 bases in between. The chain's CDR3 is CASSTGNTEDQPQHF. The CDR3 nucleotides read TGTGCCAGCAGCACCGGGAATACCGAGGATCAGCCCCAGCATTTT.

This rearrangement joins TRBV29-1 to TRBJ1-2; TRBD1 agrees at 9 bases. The length of the CDR3 is 16 residues. Germline V lookup: CDR1 SQVTM, CDR2 ANQGSEA. J lost 4 bases, V lost 3 bases, and 12 bases had no gene match. The CDR3 here is CSVDGTGPSRSYGYTF. DNA for the CDR3: TGCAGCGTTGACGGGACAGGGCCGTCCCGGAGCTATGGCTACACCTTC.

The V gene is TRBV6-5, the J gene TRBJ2-5, with 12 bases fitting TRBD2. The CDR3 is 15 residues long. CDR1 and CDR2 (germline): MNHEY, SVGAGI. J lost 5 bases, V lost 7 bases, and 8 bases had no gene match. CDR3 sequence (DNA): TGTGCCAGCACCCCGACCGGGACTAGCGGGGAGACCCAGTACTTC. Protein sequence: CASTPTGTSGETQYF.

The genes are TRBV9 and TRBJ2-1; 11 bases match TRBD2. The CDR3 loop spans 17 amino acids. The trim removed 0 bases at V and 7 bases at J, leaving 9 bases unmatched. Germline values: CDR1 SGDLS, CDR2 YYNGEE. Written as DNA, the CDR3 is TGTGCCAGCAGCGTAGCTGTAGCGGGGGGGCCGGGTAATGAGCAGTTCTTC. This sequence encodes CASSVAVAGGPGNEQFF. Supplemented by reference TRBV9 and TRBJ2-1, the full variable domain reads DSGVTQTPKHLITATGQRVTLRCSPRSGDLSVYWYQQSLDQGLQFLIQYYNGEERAKGNILERFSAQQFPDLHSELNLSSLELGDSALYFCASSVAVAGGPGNEQFFGPGTRLTVL.

The rearrangement links TRBV4-2 to TRBJ2-1, with a possible D match to TRBD2 (7 bases). The V end lost 0 bases, the J end lost 0 bases, and 12 bases lay between the germline ends. The CDR3 runs to 17 residues. The germline V gene has CDR1 LGHNA and CDR2 YNFKEQ. The CDR3 sequence: CASSQEEGGSSYNEQFF. The CDR3 nucleotides read TGTGCCAGCAGCCAAGAGGAGGGGGGGAGCTCCTACAATGAGCAGTTCTTC.

The genes are TRBV28 and TRBJ2-4; D remains ambiguous. Trimming took off 6 bases at V and 5 bases at J, with 5 bases between the two ends. This CDR3 contains 11 residues. Germline V lookup: CDR1 MDHEN, CDR2 SYDVKM. DNA of the CDR3: TGTGCCAGCAGGCAGGAAAACATTCAGTACTTC. Protein product: CASRQENIQYF. Variable domain in full (rest from reference TRBV28 and TRBJ2-4): DVKVTQSSRYLVKRTGEKVFLECVQDMDHENMFWYRQDPGLGLRLIYFSYDVKMKEKGDIPEGYSVSREKKERFSLILESASTNQTSMYLCASRQENIQYFGAGTRLSVL.

This clone was observed a handful of times. Here the CDR3 DNA reads TGTGCCAGCTCCCCCGGTAGGGACAGGGAGGGCGAGCAGTACTTC. It encodes CASSPGRDREGEQYF. The V and J genes are TRBV5-5 and TRBJ2-7; TRBD1 aligns across 9 bases. Trimming took 7 bases from V and 6 from J; bases not matched to a gene: 14. The CDR3 loop spans 15 amino acids. Germline V gene sequence: CDR1 SGHKS, CDR2 YYEKEE (reference sequence).

The chain employs TRBV11-2 and TRBJ1-1, with TRBD1 matching 9 bases. There are 14 residues in the CDR3. The ends lost 0 bases at V and 7 bases at J; junction bases unmatched: 3. Germline V gene lookup returns CDR1 SGHAT and CDR2 FQNNGV. The CDR3 is CASSLEGTGFEAFF. Here the CDR3 DNA reads TGTGCCAGCAGCTTAGAGGGGACAGGGTTTGAAGCTTTCTTT.

The V call is TRBV27, the J call TRBJ2-3; D is ambiguous. Germline lookup yields CDR1 MNHEY and CDR2 SMNVEV (reference sequence). There are 15 residues in the CDR3. Trimming stripped 2 bases from V and 1 base from J, with 10 bases between. CDR3 loop: CASSLDVSRTDTQYF. The DNA for the CDR3 is TGTGCCAGCAGTTTAGATGTAAGCCGCACAGATACGCAGTATTTT.

The chain couples TRBV9 to TRBJ1-2; tentative D call: TRBD1 (5 bases). From germline, CDR1 is SGDLS and CDR2 YYNGEE. The CDR3 totals 17 residues. V lost 3 bases and J 4 bases, leaving 22 bases between the germline ends. CDR3 sequence reads: CASSARRKVDTSYGYTF. The CDR3 DNA reads TGTGCCAGCAGCGCACGTCGAAAGGTGGACACATCCTATGGCTACACCTTC.

The CDR3 reads CASSFPTGDKAYNEQFF. Here the CDR3 DNA reads TGTGCCAGCAGCTTTCCTACAGGGGATAAGGCCTACAATGAGCAGTTCTTC. The chain carries TRBV5-6 and TRBJ2-1; 7 nucleotides align to TRBD1. The CDR3 length is 17 residues. Germline CDR1 is SGHDT and CDR2 is YYEEEE. After removal of 2 bases from V and 2 bases from J, the junction contained 10 bases not matched to a gene.

J is TRBJ2-1 and V is TRBV7-8, with 8 bases fitting TRBD2. CDR3 size: 15 residues. CDR1 is SGHVS and CDR2 is FQNEAQ in the germline V gene. Losses at the gene ends were 7 bases for V and 8 bases for J; bases not matched to a gene: 13. The CDR3 nucleotides read TGTGCCAGCACCCGCGAGGCGGGGGGTTGGGATGAGCAGTTCTTC. Protein sequence: CASTREAGGWDEQFF.